The rows below give T cell receptor beta chains drawn from one sample of a study of blood T cell repertoires in COVID-19. Some clones are missing from TCRdb's copy, which holds only in-frame ones; the method was immunoSEQ multiplex PCR. The repertoire holds over 95,000 clones, 84% seen once, with under 9.5% in the top ten. Sequencing was performed on peripheral blood. The source of these receptors is a woman aged 40 to 49 with acute or convalescent COVID-19. CDR3s include the opening cysteine and the closing phenylalanine or tryptophan. D genes are given only for firm matches. The size field is filled for only some rows; it gives once, few, many or a size class.

NA | NA | TRBJ1-1 | TRBV18 | CASSPGLADRKAEAFF | TGTGCCAGCTCACCGGGTCTCGCAGACAGAAAAGCTGAAGCTTTCTTT
NA | few | TRBJ2-5 | TRBV3-1/TRBV3-2 | CASNSGVPGQETQYF | TGTGCCAGCAACTCCGGGGTACCAGGCCAAGAGACCCAGTACTTC
TRBD1 | NA | TRBJ2-7 | TRBV19 | CASSVALTGNEQYF | TGTGCCAGTAGTGTAGCTTTGACAGGGAACGAGCAGTACTTC
TRBD1 | once | TRBJ1-2 | TRBV6-5 | CASSWTGGGDGYTF | TGTGCCAGCAGTTGGACAGGGGGCGGAGATGGCTACACCTTC
TRBD2 | NA | TRBJ2-1 | TRBV7-3 | CASSFQRGENEQFF | TGTGCCAGCAGCTTCCAGCGGGGGGAGAATGAGCAGTTCTTC
NA | NA | TRBJ1-2 | TRBV12-3/TRBV12-4 | CASSPSDYGYTF | TGTGCCAGCAGCCCCAGTGACTATGGCTACACCTTC
NA | NA | TRBJ1-1 | TRBV6-2/TRBV6-3 | CASSQGPEAFF | TGTGCCAGCAGCCAGGGGCCTGAAGCTTTCTTT
NA | NA | TRBJ1-5 | TRBV29-1 | CSVPDPGRRINQPQHF | TGCAGCGTTCCCGACCCAGGGCGAAGGATCAATCAGCCCCAGCATTTT
TRBD1 | NA | TRBJ2-5 | TRBV4-3 | CASSPDRGVWETQYF | TGCGCCAGCAGCCCGGACAGGGGGGTGTGGGAGACCCAGTACTTC
NA | NA | TRBJ1-1 | TRBV6-6 | CASSYSTGVKDEAFF | TGTGCCAGCAGTTACTCGACGGGTGTAAAAGACGAAGCTTTCTTT
TRBD1 | NA | TRBJ2-7 | TRBV5-4 | CASSLGQGQGEQYF | TGTGCCAGCAGCTTAGGACAGGGCCAGGGTGAGCAGTACTTC
TRBD1 | NA | TRBJ2-2 | TRBV5-1 | CASKGQGLPGELFF | TGCGCCAGCAAGGGACAGGGACTCCCCGGGGAGCTGTTTTTT
NA | NA | TRBJ1-4 | TRBV4-1 | CASGRGPNEKLFF | TGCGCCAGCGGGCGGGGACCTAATGAAAAACTGTTTTTT
NA | NA | TRBJ2-7 | TRBV7-2 | CASSSQVGGYEQYF | TGTGCCAGCAGCTCACAGGTCGGGGGCTACGAGCAGTACTTC
TRBD1 | NA | TRBJ1-2 | TRBV2 | CASRATGPSNYGYTF | TGTGCCAGCAGGGCGACAGGGCCCTCTAACTATGGCTACACCTTC
TRBD2 | NA | TRBJ2-1 | TRBV2 | CASSEAAGGVDNEQFF | TGTGCCAGCAGTGAAGCGGCGGGGGGTGTAGACAATGAGCAGTTCTTC
TRBD1 | NA | TRBJ2-7 | TRBV3-1/TRBV3-2 | CARGTGGLMYEQYF | TGTGCCAGGGGGACAGGGGGGCTTATGTACGAGCAGTACTTC
NA | NA | TRBJ1-2 | TRBV18 | CASSPPGMGQQGYTF | TGTGCCAGCTCACCACCGGGAATGGGGCAACAAGGCTACACCTTC
NA | once | TRBJ2-7 | TRBV21-1 | CASSKKHSSYEQYF | TGTGCCAGCAGCAAAAAGCACAGCTCCTACGAGCAGTACTTC
TRBD1 | NA | TRBJ1-2 | TRBV2 | CASRGGTGFGYTF | TGTGCCAGCAGGGGAGGGACAGGGTTCGGCTACACCTTC
TRBD1 | NA | TRBJ1-1 | TRBV27 | CAIRGQGKGTEAFF | TGTGCCATCCGGGGACAGGGGAAGGGAACTGAAGCTTTCTTT
TRBD1 | NA | TRBJ1-2 | TRBV7-9 | CASSSQTGGGYTF | TGTGCCAGCAGCTCCCAAACAGGGGGTGGCTACACCTTC
TRBD1 | NA | TRBJ1-1 | TRBV18 | CASSLNRRGLNTEAFF | TGTGCCAGCTCTCTGAATCGCAGGGGGCTAAACACTGAAGCTTTCTTT
TRBD1 | NA | TRBJ2-7 | TRBV6-6 | CASRTGTGVYEQYF | TGTGCCAGCAGGACAGGGACAGGGGTCTACGAGCAGTACTTC
NA | few | TRBJ1-3 | TRBV14 | CASSQRQGVSENTIYF | TGTGCCAGCAGCCAAAGGCAAGGGGTCTCTGAAAACACCATATATTTT
TRBD1 | NA | TRBJ2-2 | TRBV9 | CASSATGAGTGELFF | TGTGCCAGCAGTGCCACAGGGGCAGGAACCGGGGAGCTGTTTTTT
TRBD1 | NA | TRBJ1-2 | TRBV19 | CASSIYGTDNYGYTF | TGTGCCAGTAGTATTTACGGGACAGATAACTATGGCTACACCTTC
NA | NA | TRBJ2-3 | TRBV18 | CASSRGPSDTQYF | TGTGCCAGCTCACGCGGGCCGTCGGATACGCAGTATTTT
NA | NA | TRBJ2-1 | TRBV12-2 | CASRVNSGGAYEQFF | TGTGCAAGTCGCGTTAACAGCGGGGGGGCTTATGAGCAGTTCTTC
TRBD1 | NA | TRBJ1-2 | TRBV27 | CASSPGTGGAGYGYTF | TGTGCCAGCAGTCCCGGGACAGGGGGCGCTGGCTATGGCTACACCTTC
NA | NA | TRBJ1-5 | TRBV6-5 | CASGGNNQPQHF | TGTGCCAGCGGGGGGAACAATCAGCCCCAGCATTTT
NA | NA | TRBJ1-4 | TRBV6-1 | CASSETGAGARGF | TGTGCCAGCAGTGAAACGGGTGCAGGGGCAAGGGGTTTT
TRBD1 | NA | TRBJ2-3 | TRBV5-1 | CAIPDRGLNTQYF | TGCGCCATTCCTGACAGGGGGCTAAATACGCAGTATTTT
NA | NA | TRBJ2-7 | TRBV5-1 | CASSFTRAGEQYF | TGCGCCAGCAGCTTCACGCGAGCGGGCGAGCAGTACTTC
NA | NA | TRBJ2-2 | TRBV30 | CAWSRGGGNTGELFF | TGTGCCTGGAGTAGGGGCGGGGGCAACACCGGGGAGCTGTTTTTT
NA | NA | TRBJ1-1 | TRBV2 | CASSDDSLNTEAFF | TGTGCCAGCAGTGATGACAGCTTGAACACTGAAGCTTTCTTT
NA | NA | TRBJ2-7 | TRBV11-3 | CASSLGPAGTYEQYF | TGTGCCAGCAGCTTAGGACCGGCAGGGACCTACGAGCAGTACTTC
TRBD1 | NA | TRBJ2-7 | TRBV6-5 | CASSGTGNVGEQYF | TGTGCCAGCAGCGGGACAGGGAATGTGGGGGAGCAGTACTTC
TRBD1 | NA | TRBJ1-2 | TRBV2 | CASGHRGLYGYTF | TGTGCCAGTGGACACAGGGGCCTCTATGGCTACACCTTC
NA | NA | TRBJ1-5 | TRBV6-1 | CASSDKPAGVYNQPQHF | TGTGCCAGCAGTGATAAACCCGCAGGGGTCTACAATCAGCCCCAGCATTTT
NA | NA | TRBJ2-4 | TRBV5-4 | CASSLPTSGNIQYF | TGTGCCAGCAGCTTGCCAACTTCGGGGAACATTCAGTACTTC
TRBD1 | NA | TRBJ1-2 | TRBV25-1 | CASSESGTANYGYTF | TGTGCCAGCAGTGAATCCGGGACAGCTAACTATGGCTACACCTTC
TRBD1 | NA | TRBJ1-2 | TRBV2 | CASSFTGAYGYTF | TGTGCCAGCAGTTTCACAGGGGCCTATGGCTACACCTTC
NA | NA | TRBJ1-2 | TRBV7-9 | CASSPGRGYGYTF | TGTGCCAGCAGCCCGGGGCGGGGCTATGGCTACACCTTC
TRBD1 | NA | TRBJ2-1 | TRBV5-4 | CASSPRQGPSQWQFF | TGTGCCAGCAGCCCCAGACAGGGCCCCTCGCAGTGGCAGTTCTTC
TRBD2 | once | TRBJ2-5 | TRBV10-3 | CAISAGLAGGQETQYF | TGTGCCATCAGTGCGGGACTAGCGGGGGGACAAGAGACCCAGTACTTC
NA | once | TRBJ1-2 | TRBV2 | CATHKMYGYTF | TGTGCTACACATAAGATGTATGGCTACACCTTC
TRBD1 | NA | TRBJ1-5 | TRBV4-2 | CASSQERRGPNQPQHF | TGTGCCAGCAGCCAAGAAAGAAGGGGGCCCAATCAGCCCCAGCATTTT